One sample yielded the 2 T cell receptor beta chains listed below, sequenced in a study of blood T cell repertoires in COVID-19. This table comes from immunoSEQ multiplex PCR, and its TCRdb copy is limited to in-frame clones, with some not included. This sample carries hundreds of thousands of clones, roughly 89% of them seen once, and the ten largest clones take 10%. The sequencing sample was made of PBMCs or T cells enriched from blood (not recorded which). These TCRs come from a woman aged 45-65 years who had recovered from COVID-19.

CDR3 sequence (DNA): TGTGCCAGTAGTAACCGGGACAGACTGAACACTGAAGCTTTCTTT. The encoded protein is CASSNRDRLNTEAFF. The genes are TRBV19 and TRBJ1-1; TRBD1 aligns across 7 bases. The V segment lost 4 bases and the J segment 0 bases; nucleotides outside the gene matches: 5. This CDR3 spans 15 amino acids. Germline lookup yields CDR1 LNHDA and CDR2 SQIVND (reference sequence).

V and J are TRBV10-3 and TRBJ2-5; possibly TRBD1 for D (5 bases). Per germline, CDR1 ENHRY and CDR2 SYGVKD. The CDR3 contains 13 residues. With 5 bases removed from V and 2 bases from J, the gap between germline ends came to 9 bases. This CDR3 reads CAISTTVQETQYF. In DNA form, the CDR3 reads TGTGCCATCAGTACGACAGTACAAGAGACCCAGTACTTC.